This entry lists 32 T cell receptor beta chains sequenced from one sample in a study of shared clonotypes between healthy human individuals. Profiled with immunoSEQ multiplex PCR; TCRdb holds only in-frame clones, not every one. This table has fewer than 600,000 clones, around 76% appearing once. The sample comprised PBMCs. These TCRs come from a woman between 35 and 50 years old in good health. Some clones in this sample may be carry-over from other donors' samples.

V gene TRBV5-6 combines with J gene TRBJ2-1; TRBD2 is a possible D gene (6 bases). CDR3 length: 14 amino acids. V was pared by 4 bases and J by 12 bases, with 20 bases between. CDR1 and CDR2 (germline): SGHDT, YYEEEE. CDR3 nucleotides: TGTGCCAGCAGCCCGGGACTGGATCTCCGGGGGCAGTTCTTC. Translated: CASSPGLDLRGQFF.

This rearrangement joins TRBV5-1 to TRBJ1-2; 9 positions match TRBD1. Germline V lookup: CDR1 SGHRS, CDR2 YFSETQ. The CDR3 covers 15 residues. V gave up 4 bases and J gave up 4 bases; unmatched junction bases: 8. This CDR3 is CASSIGTGFFYGYTF. In DNA form, the CDR3 reads TGCGCCAGCAGCATCGGGACAGGGTTTTTCTATGGCTACACCTTC. The full variable domain, its missing parts supplied by reference TRBV5-1 and TRBJ1-2, is KAGVTQTPRYLIKTRGQQVTLSCSPISGHRSVSWYQQTPGQGLQFLFEYFSETQRNKGNFPGRFSGRQFSNSRSEMNVSTLELGDSALYLCASSIGTGFFYGYTFGSGTRLTVV.

V usage is TRBV30 and J usage is TRBJ1-2; 10 positions match TRBD1. The germline V gene encodes CDR1 GTSNPN and CDR2 SVGIG (reference sequence). The CDR3 sequence is 14 residues long. Trimming took 2 bases from V and 3 from J; bases not matched to a gene: 3. CDR3 amino acids: CAWSRDRGDYGYTF. The DNA for the CDR3 is TGTGCCTGGAGTCGGGACAGGGGCGACTATGGCTACACCTTC. The full variable domain, with the rest looked up from reference TRBV30 and TRBJ1-2, is SQTIHQWPATLVQPVGSPLSLECTVEGTSNPNLYWYRQAAGRGLQLLFYSVGIGQISSEVPQNLSASRPQDRQFILSSKKLLLSDSGFYLCAWSRDRGDYGYTFGSGTRLTVV.

J is TRBJ2-1 and V is TRBV6-1; maybe TRBD1 (6 bases). CDR3 length: 15 amino acids. Germline lookup yields CDR1 MNHNS and CDR2 SASEGT. The V end lost 0 bases, the J end lost 5 bases, and 11 bases lay between the germline ends. This CDR3 reads CASSEAPAGDNEQFF. In DNA form, the CDR3 reads TGTGCCAGCAGTGAAGCGCCAGCAGGGGACAATGAGCAGTTCTTC.

This clone was detected a few times. The chain employs TRBV11-1 and TRBJ2-3; possibly TRBD2 for D (6 bases). Trimming shortened V by 3 bases and J by 2 bases, and 9 bases separated the two germline ends. CDR1 is SGHAT, CDR2 FQDESV, per germline (reference sequence). This CDR3 contains 14 residues. The CDR3 region has the DNA TGTGCCAGCAGCTTGGGACTTAACACAGATACGCAGTATTTT. Residues: CASSLGLNTDTQYF.

The chain employs TRBV11-1 and TRBJ2-1; no clear D gene. This CDR3 is 15 amino acids long. Trimming shortened V by 1 base and J by 2 bases, and 9 bases separated the two germline ends. Looked up from germline, CDR1 is SGHAT and CDR2 is FQDESV (reference sequence). For the CDR3, the DNA is TGTGCCAGCAGCTTAGGGCGGAGTACCTACAATGAGCAGTTCTTC. The encoded protein is CASSLGRSTYNEQFF.

The chain carries TRBV5-1 and TRBJ2-2; D unclear. The CDR3 length is 13 residues. CDR1 SGHRS and CDR2 YFSETQ come from the germline V gene. The germline V and J ends were trimmed by 5 bases and 5 bases, with 10 bases remaining between them. CDR3 sequence: CASRSKGTGELFF. The CDR3 region has the DNA TGCGCCAGCAGGTCGAAAGGAACCGGGGAGCTGTTTTTT.

The chain is built from TRBV2 and TRBJ1-2; D uncertain. The CDR3 is 13 residues long. Germline V gives CDR1 SNHLY, CDR2 FYNNEI. The V gene lost 3 bases and the J gene lost 7 bases, with 12 bases spanning the gap. The CDR3 here is CASSESSPGGYTF. The CDR3 coding sequence is TGTGCCAGCAGTGAGTCCAGCCCGGGTGGCTACACCTTC. The whole variable domain, remainder taken from reference TRBV2 and TRBJ1-2, is EPEVTQTPSHQVTQMGQEVILRCVPISNHLYFYWYRQILGQKVEFLVSFYNNEISEKSEIFDDQFSVERPDGSNFTLKIRSTKLEDSAMYFCASSESSPGGYTFGSGTRLTVV.

The V call is TRBV5-1, the J call TRBJ2-7; the match to TRBD2 covers 8 bases. CDR3 size: 15 residues. Germline-derived CDR1 and CDR2 are SGHRS and YFSETQ. Trimming cost V 0 bases and J 2 bases; bases outside gene matches: 4. The CDR3 DNA reads TGCGCCAGCAGCTTGGGAGCGGGAGTGGCCTACGAGCAGTACTTC. Amino acid sequence: CASSLGAGVAYEQYF.

The sample holds one count of this clone. The rearrangement uses TRBV6-1 and TRBJ2-3; D is possibly TRBD1 (6 bases). The germline V gene has CDR1 MNHNS and CDR2 SASEGT. V was trimmed by 4 bases and J by 7 bases, leaving 9 bases between them. The CDR3 runs 12 residues. CDR3 sequence: CASSAQGNTQYF. The CDR3 region has the DNA TGTGCCAGCAGTGCGCAGGGGAATACGCAGTATTTT.

This clone has a handful of counts. The V and J genes are TRBV7-7 and TRBJ1-1; D is perhaps TRBD1 (5 bases). Germline V gene sequence: CDR1 SSHAT, CDR2 FNYEAQ (reference sequence). This CDR3 has 13 residues. V lost 3 bases and J lost 2, with 7 bases in between. CDR3 region: CASSLTDNTEAFF. The CDR3 bases are TGTGCCAGCAGCTTGACAGATAACACTGAAGCTTTCTTT.

V and J are TRBV5-1 and TRBJ2-2; D remains unclear. This CDR3 region has 12 residues. Germline V gene sequence: CDR1 SGHRS, CDR2 YFSETQ. V was pared by 3 bases and J by 5 bases, with 5 bases between. CDR3 protein: CASSSLTGELFF. The CDR3 DNA reads as TGCGCCAGCAGCTCCCTAACCGGGGAGCTGTTTTTT. Filled out from reference TRBV5-1 and TRBJ2-2, the complete variable domain reads KAGVTQTPRYLIKTRGQQVTLSCSPISGHRSVSWYQQTPGQGLQFLFEYFSETQRNKGNFPGRFSGRQFSNSRSEMNVSTLELGDSALYLCASSSLTGELFFGEGSRLTVL.

This chain connects TRBV25-1 to TRBJ2-2; D is undetermined. Trimming pared 0 bases from V and 4 bases from J, leaving 3 bases between. The CDR3 is 13 amino acids. Germline V CDR1 and CDR2: MGHDK, SYGVNS. The CDR3 sequence: CASSEYSTGELFF. The DNA of the CDR3 is TGTGCCAGCAGTGAATACAGCACCGGGGAGCTGTTTTTT.

This clone is medium-sized. At the DNA level, this CDR3 is encoded by other sequences in the same sample as well. The chain uses TRBV6-5 and TRBJ2-7; D may match TRBD1 or TRBD2 (6 bases each). The ends were cut back, 0 bases at V and 4 bases at J, with 10 bases in the middle. This CDR3 is 14 amino acids long. CDR1 and CDR2 from the germline V gene are MNHEY and SVGAGI. CDR3 amino acids: CASSYSQGTYEQYF. CDR3 nucleotides: TGTGCCAGCAGTTACTCGCAGGGGACTTACGAGCAGTACTTC.

The chain's CDR3 is CASSRGLAGGLASYNEQFF. In DNA, the CDR3 is TGTGCCAGCAGTCGAGGACTAGCGGGGGGGCTTGCCTCCTACAATGAGCAGTTCTTC. The V gene is TRBV28, the J gene TRBJ2-1, with TRBD2 matching over 15 bases. This CDR3 comprises 19 residues. Germline-derived CDR1 and CDR2 are MDHEN and SYDVKM. V was clipped by 5 bases and J by 0 bases; unmatched bases: 8.

This rearrangement joins TRBV28 to TRBJ2-1; no reliable D call. CDR1 is MDHEN and CDR2 is SYDVKM in the germline V gene. V dropped 6 bases and J dropped 10 bases, with 16 bases sitting between them. The CDR3 contains 13 residues. CDR3 DNA sequence: TGTGCCAGCAGCCGGAGCCCCTCCGGGGAGCAGTTCTTC. Translation gives CASSRSPSGEQFF.

This chain links TRBV9 with TRBJ2-2, with unresolved D. The CDR3 runs to 15 residues. V shed 1 base and J shed 3 bases, with 10 bases lying between them. Germline lookup yields CDR1 SGDLS and CDR2 YYNGEE. The CDR3 sequence: CASSVSGWDTGELFF. The CDR3 DNA reads as TGTGCCAGCAGCGTAAGTGGGTGGGACACCGGGGAGCTGTTTTTT.

This chain connects TRBV7-9 to TRBJ2-1, with D possibly being TRBD1 or TRBD2 (5 bases each). This CDR3 region has 13 residues. Germline V gene sequence: CDR1 SEHNR, CDR2 FQNEAQ (reference sequence). V was pared by 5 bases and J by 9 bases, with 14 bases between. The CDR3 DNA reads as TGTGCCAGCAGCCTCTCCGGGGCCACTGAGCAGTTCTTC. Translation gives CASSLSGATEQFF.

The chain carries TRBV19 and TRBJ1-4, with no clear D. The CDR3 sequence is 13 residues long. Germline lookup yields CDR1 LNHDA and CDR2 SQIVND (reference sequence). Trimming stripped 4 bases from V and 7 bases from J, with 10 bases between. The CDR3: CASSTHGSEKLFF. The CDR3 nucleotides read TGTGCCAGTAGTACGCATGGGAGTGAAAAACTGTTTTTT. The whole variable domain, filled in from reference TRBV19 and TRBJ1-4, reads DGGITQSPKYLFRKEGQNVTLSCEQNLNHDAMYWYRQDPGQGLRLIYYSQIVNDFQKGDIAEGYSVSREKKESFPLTVTSAQKNPTAFYLCASSTHGSEKLFFGSGTQLSVL.

The chain recombines TRBV6-5 with TRBJ1-5; 8 bases agree with TRBD1. This CDR3 is 16 amino acids long. With 4 bases clipped from V and 3 bases from J, the junction kept 8 bases outside the gene matches. Germline V gives CDR1 MNHEY, CDR2 SVGAGI. CDR3 amino acids: CASSSSTGADNQPQHF. In nucleotides, the CDR3 is TGTGCCAGCAGTTCATCGACAGGGGCCGACAATCAGCCCCAGCATTTT.

This rearrangement joins TRBV9 to TRBJ2-7; 7 nucleotides match TRBD2. The CDR3 totals 12 residues. Losses at the gene ends were 0 bases for V and 6 bases for J; bases not matched to a gene: 0. In germline, CDR1 is SGDLS, CDR2 YYNGEE. CDR3 coding DNA: TGTGCCAGCAGCGTAGGCGGGAGCGAGCAGTACTTC. Translated, it gives CASSVGGSEQYF.

J is TRBJ2-7 and V is TRBV9; tentative D call: TRBD2 (6 bases). The germline V and J ends were trimmed by 2 bases and 3 bases, with 12 bases remaining between them. The CDR3 contains 14 residues. In germline, CDR1 is SGDLS, CDR2 YYNGEE. This CDR3 reads CASSVGQEGYEQYF. CDR3 sequence (DNA): TGTGCCAGCAGCGTCGGGCAGGAGGGCTACGAGCAGTACTTC.

V and J are TRBV7-8 and TRBJ2-5; D gene uncertain. CDR3 size: 15 residues. V lost 5 bases, J lost 5 bases, and 18 bases lay in between. Per germline, CDR1 SGHVS and CDR2 FQNEAQ. The CDR3 here is CASSRYMTFGETQYF. The DNA of the CDR3 is TGTGCCAGCAGCCGCTACATGACTTTTGGGGAGACCCAGTACTTC. Based on the CDR3 plus reference TRBV7-8 and TRBJ2-5, the full variable domain is GAGVSQSPRYKVAKRGQDVALRCDPISGHVSLFWYQQALGQGPEFLTYFQNEAQLDKSGLPSDRFFAERPEGSVSTLKIQRTQQEDSAVYLCASSRYMTFGETQYFGPGTRLLVL.

This chain joins TRBV11-2 and TRBJ1-1; weak D call: TRBD1 (6 bases). Trimming removed 0 bases at V and 6 bases at J, with 17 bases between. The CDR3 length is 16 residues. Germline V gene sequence: CDR1 SGHAT, CDR2 FQNNGV. Here the CDR3 DNA reads TGTGCCAGCAGCTTAGAAACGACAGGTAGTCGGGCTGAAGCTTTCTTT. This gives the protein CASSLETTGSRAEAFF.

The chain links TRBV7-2 to TRBJ1-4; D unresolved. The V end lost 5 bases, the J end lost 3 bases, and 16 bases lay between the germline ends. CDR1 is SGHTA, CDR2 FQGNSA, per germline. The CDR3 sequence is 16 residues long. The CDR3: CASSPPSQAPNEKLFF. The CDR3 region has the DNA TGTGCCAGCAGCCCGCCCTCCCAAGCACCTAATGAAAAACTGTTTTTT. Combining the CDR3 with reference TRBV7-2 and TRBJ1-4 gives the whole variable domain GAGVSQSPSNKVTEKGKDVELRCDPISGHTALYWYRQSLGQGLEFLIYFQGNSAPDKSGLPSDRFSAERTGGSVSTLTIQRTQQEDSAVYLCASSPPSQAPNEKLFFGSGTQLSVL.

V is TRBV5-1 and J is TRBJ2-3; 7 bases match TRBD2. V dropped 1 base and J dropped 4; count of bases not matched to a gene: 6. Per germline, CDR1 SGHRS and CDR2 YFSETQ. CDR3 length: 15 amino acids. The CDR3 DNA reads TGCGCCAGCAGCTTGTGGGAGGGCGAGCCAGATACGCAGTATTTT. This encodes CASSLWEGEPDTQYF.

The V and J genes are TRBV2 and TRBJ2-3; 9 nucleotides line up with TRBD2. Looked up from germline, CDR1 is SNHLY and CDR2 is FYNNEI. The CDR3 runs to 14 residues. Losses at the gene ends were 7 bases for V and 9 bases for J; bases not matched to a gene: 11. In nucleotides, the CDR3 is TGTGCCAGCAAGCCGACTAGCGGAGCCCAAACGCAGTATTTT. Translating it yields CASKPTSGAQTQYF.

The rearrangement links TRBV6-1 to TRBJ1-5; 8 bases fit TRBD1. This CDR3 comprises 17 residues. The germline CDR1 and CDR2 sequences are MNHNS and SASEGT. Unmatched junction bases numbered 8, after V lost 4 bases and J lost 0 bases. The CDR3 DNA follows: TGTGCCAGCAGTGGGGCAGGGGGCTCAAATAGCAATCAGCCCCAGCATTTT. It specifies CASSGAGGSNSNQPQHF.

The genes are TRBV4-1 and TRBJ1-1, with D possibly matching TRBD1 (6 bases). The length of the CDR3 is 19 residues. Germline CDR1 reads MGHRA; CDR2 reads YSYEKL. V was cut by 3 bases and J by 0 bases, with 23 bases left in between. Here the CDR3 DNA reads TGCGCCAGCAGCCATCCTAAATTCTCGGGACACCGGTTGAACACTGAAGCTTTCTTT. Translating gives CASSHPKFSGHRLNTEAFF.

The chain carries TRBV21-1 and TRBJ1-5; the D call of TRBD1 is as the table states it, not checked on the DNA. TRBV21-1 is given as a pseudogene. There are 16 residues in the CDR3. For the CDR3, the DNA is TGTGCCAGCAGCAAAGCTGGGACAGATAGCAATCAGCCCCAGCATTTT. Protein sequence: CASSKAGTDSNQPQHF.

The J gene is TRBJ2-5, the V gene TRBV5-1, with 9 nucleotides matching TRBD2. The CDR3 runs 15 residues. Unmatched junction bases numbered 3, after V lost 2 bases and J lost 1 base. Germline V gene sequence: CDR1 SGHRS, CDR2 YFSETQ. CDR3 sequence reads: CASSFGTSSQETQYF. The CDR3, as DNA: TGCGCCAGCAGCTTCGGGACTAGCTCCCAAGAGACCCAGTACTTC.

The rearrangement uses TRBV7-9 and TRBJ2-1; D gene uncertain. CDR1 and CDR2 (germline): SEHNR, FQNEAQ (reference sequence). CDR3 size: 12 residues. V gave up 3 bases and J gave up 4 bases, with 4 bases separating them. The chain's CDR3 is CASSFPYNEQFF. DNA for the CDR3: TGTGCCAGCAGCTTTCCTTACAATGAGCAGTTCTTC.